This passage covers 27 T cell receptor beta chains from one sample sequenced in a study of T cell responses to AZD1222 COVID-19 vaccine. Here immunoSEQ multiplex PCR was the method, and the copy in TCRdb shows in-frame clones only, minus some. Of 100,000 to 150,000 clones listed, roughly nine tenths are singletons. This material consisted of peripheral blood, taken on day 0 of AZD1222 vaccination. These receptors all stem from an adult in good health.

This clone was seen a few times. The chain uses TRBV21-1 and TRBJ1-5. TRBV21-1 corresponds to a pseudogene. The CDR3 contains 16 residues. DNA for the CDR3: TGTGCCAGCAGCAAAGTAAGCGGGCAGAACCATCAGCCCCAGCATTTT. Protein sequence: CASSKVSGQNHQPQHF.

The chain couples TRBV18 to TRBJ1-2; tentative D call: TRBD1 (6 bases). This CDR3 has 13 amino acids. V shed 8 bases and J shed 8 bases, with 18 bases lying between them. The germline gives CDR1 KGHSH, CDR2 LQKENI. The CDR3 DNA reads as TGTGCCAGCACCCCCTTAGGGGGGGGCGGCTACACCTTC. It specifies CASTPLGGGGYTF.

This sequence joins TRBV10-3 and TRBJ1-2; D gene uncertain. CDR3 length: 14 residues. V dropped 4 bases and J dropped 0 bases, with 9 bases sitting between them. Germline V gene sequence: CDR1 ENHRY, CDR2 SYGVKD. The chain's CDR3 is CAISGGRANYGYTF. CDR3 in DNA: TGTGCCATCAGTGGAGGGAGAGCTAACTATGGCTACACCTTC.

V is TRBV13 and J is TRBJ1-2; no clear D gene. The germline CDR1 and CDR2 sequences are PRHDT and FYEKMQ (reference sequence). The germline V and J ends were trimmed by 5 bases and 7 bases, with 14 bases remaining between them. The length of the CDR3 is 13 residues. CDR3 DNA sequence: TGTGCCAGCAGCCAAACGACGCAAGTTGGCTACACCTTC. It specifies CASSQTTQVGYTF.

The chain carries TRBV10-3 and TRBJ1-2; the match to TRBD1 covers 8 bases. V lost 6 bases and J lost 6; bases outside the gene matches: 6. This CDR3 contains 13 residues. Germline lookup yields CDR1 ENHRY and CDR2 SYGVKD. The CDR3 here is CAIRGQDENGYTF. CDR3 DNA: TGTGCCATCAGGGGACAGGACGAGAATGGCTACACCTTC.

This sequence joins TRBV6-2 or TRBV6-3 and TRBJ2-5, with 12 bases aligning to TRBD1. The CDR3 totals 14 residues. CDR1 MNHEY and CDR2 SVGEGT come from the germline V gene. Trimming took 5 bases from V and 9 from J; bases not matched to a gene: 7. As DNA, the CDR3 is TGTGCCAGCAGTGGGGGGACAGGGGGCGCCGCCCAGTACTTC. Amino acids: CASSGGTGGAAQYF.

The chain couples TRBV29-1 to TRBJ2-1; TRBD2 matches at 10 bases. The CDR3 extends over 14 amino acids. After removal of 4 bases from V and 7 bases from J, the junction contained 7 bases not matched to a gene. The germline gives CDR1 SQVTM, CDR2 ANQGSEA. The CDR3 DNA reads TGCAGCGTTGCTAGCGGGAGTGGTCTGAATGAGCAGTTCTTC. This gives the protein CSVASGSGLNEQFF.

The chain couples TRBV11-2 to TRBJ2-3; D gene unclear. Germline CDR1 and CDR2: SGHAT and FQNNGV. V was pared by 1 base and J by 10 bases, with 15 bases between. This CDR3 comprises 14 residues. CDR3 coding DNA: TGTGCCAGCAGCTTAGGCGCCGGCCCCCGGGCGCAGTATTTT. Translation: CASSLGAGPRAQYF. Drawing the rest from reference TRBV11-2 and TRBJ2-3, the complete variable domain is EAGVAQSPRYKIIEKRQSVAFWCNPISGHATLYWYQQILGQGPKLLIQFQNNGVVDDSQLPKDRFSAERLKGVDSTLKIQPAKLEDSAVYLCASSLGAGPRAQYFGPGTRLTVL.

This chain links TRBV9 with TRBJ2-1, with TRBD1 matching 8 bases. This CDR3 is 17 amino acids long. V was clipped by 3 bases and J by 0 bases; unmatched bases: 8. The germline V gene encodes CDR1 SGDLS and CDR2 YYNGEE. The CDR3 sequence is CASSATGGIVSYNEQFF. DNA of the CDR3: TGTGCCAGCAGCGCTACAGGGGGGATAGTCTCCTACAATGAGCAGTTCTTC.

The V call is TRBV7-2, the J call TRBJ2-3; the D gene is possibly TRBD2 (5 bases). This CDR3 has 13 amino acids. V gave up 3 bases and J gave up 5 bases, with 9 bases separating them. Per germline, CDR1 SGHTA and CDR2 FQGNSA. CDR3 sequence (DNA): TGTGCCAGCAGCTTCCGGGATGGAGATACGCAGTATTTT. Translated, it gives CASSFRDGDTQYF.

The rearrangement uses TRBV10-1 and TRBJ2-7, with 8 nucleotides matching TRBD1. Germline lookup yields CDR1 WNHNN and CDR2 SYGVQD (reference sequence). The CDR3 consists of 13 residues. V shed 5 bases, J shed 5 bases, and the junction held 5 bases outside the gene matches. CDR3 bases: TGCGCCAGCAGTTTAGGGACAGGCGACGAGCAGTACTTC. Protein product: CASSLGTGDEQYF.

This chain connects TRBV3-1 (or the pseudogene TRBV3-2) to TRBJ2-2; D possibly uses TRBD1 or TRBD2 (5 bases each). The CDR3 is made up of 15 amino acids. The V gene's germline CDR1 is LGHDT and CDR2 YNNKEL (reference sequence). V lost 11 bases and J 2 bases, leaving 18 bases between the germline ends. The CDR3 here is CASNPGPVNTGELFF. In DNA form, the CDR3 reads TGTGCCTCAAACCCGGGACCGGTAAACACCGGGGAGCTGTTTTTT.

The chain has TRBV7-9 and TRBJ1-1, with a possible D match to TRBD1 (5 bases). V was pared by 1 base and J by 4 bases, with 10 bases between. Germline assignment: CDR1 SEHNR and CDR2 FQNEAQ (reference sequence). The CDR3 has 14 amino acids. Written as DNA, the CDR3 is TGTGCCAGCAGCTTAGGGGGGTCCGGCACTGAAGCTTTCTTT. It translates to CASSLGGSGTEAFF.

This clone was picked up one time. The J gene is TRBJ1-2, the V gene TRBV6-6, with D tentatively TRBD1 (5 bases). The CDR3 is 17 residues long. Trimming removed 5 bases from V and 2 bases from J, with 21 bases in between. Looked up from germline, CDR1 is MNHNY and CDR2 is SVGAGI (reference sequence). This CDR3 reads CASSRRDAKGGNYGYTF. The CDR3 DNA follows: TGTGCCAGCAGTCGGAGGGACGCAAAGGGAGGAAACTATGGCTACACCTTC.

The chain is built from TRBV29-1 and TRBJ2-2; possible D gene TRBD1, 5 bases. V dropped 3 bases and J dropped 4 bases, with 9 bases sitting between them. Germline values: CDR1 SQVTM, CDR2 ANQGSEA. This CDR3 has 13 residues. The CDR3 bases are TGCAGCGTTGATCAGGGATTCACCGGGGAGCTGTTTTTT. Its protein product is CSVDQGFTGELFF.

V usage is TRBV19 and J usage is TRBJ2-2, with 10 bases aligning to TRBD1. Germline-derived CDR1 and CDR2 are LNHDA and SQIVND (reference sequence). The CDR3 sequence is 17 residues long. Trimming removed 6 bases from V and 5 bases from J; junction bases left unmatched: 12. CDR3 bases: TGTGCCAGTAGGACCCCGGGACAGGGGTTGATAACCGGGGAGCTGTTTTTT. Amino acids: CASRTPGQGLITGELFF. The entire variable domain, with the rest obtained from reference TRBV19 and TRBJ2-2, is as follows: DGGITQSPKYLFRKEGQNVTLSCEQNLNHDAMYWYRQDPGQGLRLIYYSQIVNDFQKGDIAEGYSVSREKKESFPLTVTSAQKNPTAFYLCASRTPGQGLITGELFFGEGSRLTVL.

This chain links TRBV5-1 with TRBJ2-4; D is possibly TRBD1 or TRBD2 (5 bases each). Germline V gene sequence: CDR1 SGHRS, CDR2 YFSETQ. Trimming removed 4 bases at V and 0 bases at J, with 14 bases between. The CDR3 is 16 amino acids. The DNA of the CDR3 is TGCGCCAGCAGCACCGGGACGACGCTAGCCAAAAACATTCAGTACTTC. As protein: CASSTGTTLAKNIQYF.

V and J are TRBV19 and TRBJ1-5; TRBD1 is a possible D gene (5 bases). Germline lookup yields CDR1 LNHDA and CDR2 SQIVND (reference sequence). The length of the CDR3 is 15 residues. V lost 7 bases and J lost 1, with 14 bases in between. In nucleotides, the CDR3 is TGTGCCAGTACCCTGGGACGGCTCAGCAATCAGCCCCAGCATTTT. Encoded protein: CASTLGRLSNQPQHF.

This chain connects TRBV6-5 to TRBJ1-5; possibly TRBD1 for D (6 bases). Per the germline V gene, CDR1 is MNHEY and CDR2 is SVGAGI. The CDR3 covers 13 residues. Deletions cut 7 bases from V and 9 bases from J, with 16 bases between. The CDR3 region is CASTGGHRGPQHF. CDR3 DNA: TGTGCCAGCACCGGGGGGCACCGAGGGCCCCAGCATTTT.

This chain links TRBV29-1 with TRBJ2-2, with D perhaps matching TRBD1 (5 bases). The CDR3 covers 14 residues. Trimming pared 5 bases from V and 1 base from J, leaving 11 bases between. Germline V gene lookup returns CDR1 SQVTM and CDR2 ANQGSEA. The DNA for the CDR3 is TGCAGCGTTCTGGGGCCAGGGAACACCGGGGAGCTGTTTTTT. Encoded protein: CSVLGPGNTGELFF.

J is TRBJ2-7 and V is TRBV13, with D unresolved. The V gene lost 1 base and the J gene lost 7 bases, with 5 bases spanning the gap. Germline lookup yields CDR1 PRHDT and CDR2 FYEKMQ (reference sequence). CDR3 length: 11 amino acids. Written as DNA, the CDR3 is TGTGCCAGCAGCTTAGTTGCGGAGCAGTACTTC. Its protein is CASSLVAEQYF.

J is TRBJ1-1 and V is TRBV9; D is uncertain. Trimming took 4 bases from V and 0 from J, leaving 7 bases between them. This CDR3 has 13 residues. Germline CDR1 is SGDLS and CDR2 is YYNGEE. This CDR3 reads CASSRAVNTEAFF. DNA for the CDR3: TGTGCCAGCAGCCGTGCAGTGAACACTGAAGCTTTCTTT.

CDR3 region: CAWSFRITGRSGNTIYF. CDR3 bases: TGTGCCTGGAGCTTCAGAATAACAGGGCGCTCTGGAAACACCATATATTTT. The chain combines TRBV30 with TRBJ1-3, with D perhaps matching TRBD1 (6 bases). CDR1 GTSNPN and CDR2 SVGIG come from the germline V gene (reference sequence). The CDR3 runs 17 residues. V lost 3 bases to trimming and J lost 0 bases, with 18 bases between them.

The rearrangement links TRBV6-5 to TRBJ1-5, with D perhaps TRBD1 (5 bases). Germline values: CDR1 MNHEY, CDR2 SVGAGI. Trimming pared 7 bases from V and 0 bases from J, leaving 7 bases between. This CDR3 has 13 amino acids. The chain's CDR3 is CASIGVSNQPQHF. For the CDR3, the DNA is TGTGCCAGCATAGGGGTTAGCAATCAGCCCCAGCATTTT.

CDR3 residues: CASSLTGTGGAAFF. In DNA form, the CDR3 reads TGTGCCAGCAGCTTAACGGGGACAGGGGGAGCAGCTTTCTTT. This chain joins TRBV7-3 and TRBJ1-1; 11 bases are a match to TRBD1. Germline CDR1 SGHTA, CDR2 FQGTGA. V lost 0 bases, J lost 10 bases, and 4 bases stayed unmatched. This CDR3 comprises 14 residues.

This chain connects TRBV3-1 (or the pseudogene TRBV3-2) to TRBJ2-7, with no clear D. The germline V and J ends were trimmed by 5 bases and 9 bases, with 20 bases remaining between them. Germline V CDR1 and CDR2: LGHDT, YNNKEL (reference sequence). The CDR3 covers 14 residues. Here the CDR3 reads CASSGPTAVYGQYF. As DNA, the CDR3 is TGTGCCAGCAGCGGCCCCACAGCCGTTTATGGGCAGTACTTC.

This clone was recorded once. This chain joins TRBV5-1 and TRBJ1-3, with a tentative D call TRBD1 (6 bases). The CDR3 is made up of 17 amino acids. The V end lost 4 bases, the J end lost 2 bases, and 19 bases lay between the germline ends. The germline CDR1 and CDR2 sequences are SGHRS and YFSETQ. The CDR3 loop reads CASSLGASRITGNTIYF. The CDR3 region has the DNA TGCGCCAGCAGCCTGGGGGCCTCTAGAATCACTGGAAACACCATATATTTT.